A single sample is the source of the 20 T cell receptor beta chains below, sequenced in a study of PD-1 blockade in classical Hodgkin lymphoma. Each and every patient relapsed after autologous stem cell transplantation, and patients got differing brentuximab vedotin exposure. Profiled with immunoSEQ multiplex PCR; TCRdb holds only in-frame clones, not every one. The table lists tens of thousands of clones, around 91% of them singletons. The starting material was peripheral blood mononuclear cells (PBMCs), obtained at baseline. These receptors originate from a human donor with classical Hodgkin lymphoma.

This rearrangement joins TRBV10-3 to TRBJ1-5; D not certain. This CDR3 is 14 amino acids long. Germline CDR1 ENHRY, CDR2 SYGVKD. The germline V and J ends were trimmed by 3 bases and 0 bases, with 6 bases remaining between them. CDR3 sequence: CAISDGYSNQPQHF. Here the CDR3 DNA reads TGTGCCATCAGTGACGGATATAGCAATCAGCCCCAGCATTTT.

This sequence joins TRBV27 and TRBJ1-4; D unresolved. Germline V gene lookup returns CDR1 MNHEY and CDR2 SMNVEV (reference sequence). Trimming removed 1 base at V and 2 bases at J, with 8 bases between. The CDR3 covers 15 residues. The CDR3 coding sequence is TGTGCCAGCAGTTTATTGGGGATCACTAATGAAAAACTGTTTTTT. It yields the protein CASSLLGITNEKLFF. Variable domain in full (rest from reference TRBV27 and TRBJ1-4): EAQVTQNPRYLITVTGKKLTVTCSQNMNHEYMSWYRQDPGLGLRQIYYSMNVEVTDKGDVPEGYKVSRKEKRNFPLILESPSPNQTSLYFCASSLLGITNEKLFFGSGTQLSVL.

This chain uses TRBV27 with TRBJ1-3; D not certain. CDR1 is MNHEY and CDR2 is SMNVEV in the germline V gene (reference sequence). The CDR3 covers 20 residues. Trimming removed 0 bases at V and 2 bases at J, with 23 bases between. The chain's CDR3 is CASSLSAVRDSQLAGNTIYF. CDR3 nucleotides: TGTGCCAGCAGTTTATCGGCTGTACGGGATTCCCAACTCGCTGGAAACACCATATATTTT.

V usage is TRBV28 and J usage is TRBJ1-3, with D perhaps TRBD1 (6 bases). The germline CDR1 and CDR2 sequences are MDHEN and SYDVKM. There are 16 residues in the CDR3. V was clipped by 6 bases and J by 0 bases, with 15 bases between them. The CDR3 sequence: CASSGDTLDSGNTIYF. Written as DNA, the CDR3 is TGTGCCAGCAGCGGGGACACCCTCGACTCTGGAAACACCATATATTTT.

V is TRBV18 and J is TRBJ1-1; D possibly corresponds to TRBD1 (6 bases). V was shortened by 4 bases and J by 5 bases, with 17 bases between the two germline ends. The CDR3 sequence is 15 residues long. Germline V gene sequence: CDR1 KGHSH, CDR2 LQKENI. The CDR3 loop reads CASSRADEGGTEAFF. In DNA form, the CDR3 reads TGTGCCAGCTCACGGGCCGACGAGGGGGGGACTGAAGCTTTCTTT.

The rearrangement links TRBV5-1 to TRBJ2-1, with 15 bases that match TRBD2. This CDR3 has 18 residues. Trimming at V came to 4 bases and at J to 1 base, leaving 6 bases not matched to a gene. In germline, CDR1 is SGHRS, CDR2 YFSETQ. The CDR3 DNA is TGCGCCAGCAGCCCCCGGACTAGCGGGGGGGGATCCTACAATGAGCAGTTCTTC. This sequence encodes CASSPRTSGGGSYNEQFF.

This chain links TRBV30 with TRBJ1-2, with D unclear. V dropped 5 bases and J dropped 4 bases, with 14 bases sitting between them. This CDR3 has 13 amino acids. Germline CDR1 GTSNPN, CDR2 SVGIG (reference sequence). This CDR3 is CAWENGVSYGYTF. CDR3 bases: TGTGCCTGGGAGAACGGGGTTAGCTATGGCTACACCTTC. The variable domain in full, completed from reference TRBV30 and TRBJ1-2, reads SQTIHQWPATLVQPVGSPLSLECTVEGTSNPNLYWYRQAAGRGLQLLFYSVGIGQISSEVPQNLSASRPQDRQFILSSKKLLLSDSGFYLCAWENGVSYGYTFGSGTRLTVV.

The rearrangement uses TRBV5-1 and TRBJ2-7; possibly TRBD1 or TRBD2 for D (6 bases each). The CDR3 totals 17 residues. The germline CDR1 and CDR2 sequences are SGHRS and YFSETQ. V shed 0 bases and J shed 0 bases, with 16 bases lying between them. In DNA, the CDR3 is TGCGCCAGCAGCTTGGCTCGGTGGGGGGCCCACTCCTACGAGCAGTACTTC. Translating gives CASSLARWGAHSYEQYF. The full variable domain, in which reference TRBV5-1 and TRBJ2-7 provide the parts outside the CDR3, is KAGVTQTPRYLIKTRGQQVTLSCSPISGHRSVSWYQQTPGQGLQFLFEYFSETQRNKGNFPGRFSGRQFSNSRSEMNVSTLELGDSALYLCASSLARWGAHSYEQYFGPGTRLTVT.

A single count supports this clone. V gene TRBV25-1 combines with J gene TRBJ1-2; TRBD1 is a possible D gene (5 bases). The CDR3 spans 13 residues. Germline lookup yields CDR1 MGHDK and CDR2 SYGVNS. Trimming took 3 bases from V and 5 from J, leaving 10 bases between them. CDR3 residues: CASSEQGDYGYTF. The CDR3 DNA sequence: TGTGCCAGCAGTGAGCAGGGTGATTATGGCTACACCTTC.

The rearrangement links TRBV21-1 to TRBJ1-2; whether TRBD1, the table's D call, matches the DNA was not checked. TRBV21-1 is a pseudogene segment. CDR3 length equals 13 residues. CDR3 in amino acids: CASSLYRQSGYTF. CDR3 DNA sequence: TGTGCCAGCAGCCTATATAGACAGTCCGGCTACACCTTC.

The chain couples TRBV18 to TRBJ2-6; D is unclear. The CDR3 contains 14 residues. The germline V and J ends were trimmed by 3 bases and 0 bases, with 3 bases remaining between them. Germline V gives CDR1 KGHSH, CDR2 LQKENI. In DNA form, the CDR3 reads TGTGCCAGCTCACCCCTCTCTGGGGCCAACGTCCTGACTTTC. Its protein is CASSPLSGANVLTF. Supplemented by reference TRBV18 and TRBJ2-6, the full variable domain reads NAGVMQNPRHLVRRRGQEARLRCSPMKGHSHVYWYRQLPEEGLKFMVYLQKENIIDESGMPKERFSAEFPKEGPSILRIQQVVRGDSAAYFCASSPLSGANVLTFGAGSRLTVL.

The CDR3 nucleotides are TGTGCCAGCAGTCCGTCTAGCTATCAGTATGAGCAGTTCTTC. The encoded protein is CASSPSSYQYEQFF. V and J are TRBV6-5 and TRBJ2-1, with D perhaps matching TRBD2 (5 bases). The CDR3 length is 14 residues. The V end lost 5 bases, the J end lost 8 bases, and 16 bases lay between the germline ends. Looked up from germline, CDR1 is MNHEY and CDR2 is SVGAGI.

V usage is TRBV12-5 and J usage is TRBJ2-6; D call uncertain. From germline, CDR1 is LGHNT and CDR2 FRNRAP. V was clipped by 3 bases and J by 2 bases, with 14 bases between them. This CDR3 is 17 amino acids long. The CDR3, as DNA: TGTGCTAGTGGTTTAGGCCTCGGAAGGCCTGGGGCCAACGTCCTGACTTTC. It encodes CASGLGLGRPGANVLTF.

The V gene is TRBV10-3, the J gene TRBJ1-6; D is possibly TRBD1 (6 bases). Trimming removed 6 bases from V and 10 bases from J, with 16 bases in between. CDR1 is ENHRY and CDR2 is SYGVKD in the germline V gene. The CDR3 runs 14 residues. Written as DNA, the CDR3 is TGTGCCATCAGGCTTCTCAGGGGCCACTCACCCCTCCACTTT. This sequence encodes CAIRLLRGHSPLHF.

This clone was picked up one time. The chain links TRBV27 to TRBJ2-7; D ambiguous. The CDR3 runs 13 residues. V gave up 7 bases and J gave up 2 bases, with 12 bases separating them. Germline CDR1 and CDR2: MNHEY and SMNVEV (reference sequence). The CDR3 spells CASISASTYEQYF. The CDR3 DNA is TGTGCCAGCATATCAGCCAGTACCTACGAGCAGTACTTC.

J is TRBJ2-7 and V is TRBV11-2; 7 nucleotides line up with TRBD1. Unmatched junction bases numbered 11, after V lost 8 bases and J lost 4 bases. The CDR3 consists of 14 residues. CDR1 and CDR2 (germline): SGHAT, FQNNGV. CDR3 loop: CASAPLTGMYEQYF. In DNA, the CDR3 is TGTGCCAGCGCACCTTTGACAGGGATGTACGAGCAGTACTTC.

The gene calls are TRBV13 and TRBJ2-1, with D unresolved. This CDR3 comprises 13 residues. Germline values: CDR1 PRHDT, CDR2 FYEKMQ (reference sequence). V lost 1 base and J lost 7, with 8 bases in between. Here the CDR3 DNA reads TGTGCCAGCAGCTTAGTCGTGAGGAATGAGCAGTTCTTC. Translating it yields CASSLVVRNEQFF.

The chain joins TRBV10-2 to TRBJ2-7; 8 bases agree with TRBD2. Trimming cost V 3 bases and J 3 bases; bases outside gene matches: 16. CDR3 length equals 18 residues. Germline values: CDR1 WSHSY, CDR2 SAAADI. The CDR3 protein is CASSDRRSLGLGHYEQYF. The CDR3 DNA sequence: TGCGCCAGCAGTGATAGGCGGTCTTTGGGACTAGGACACTACGAGCAGTACTTC.

The chain combines TRBV6-1 with TRBJ2-1; TRBD2 matches at 7 bases. With V trimmed by 2 bases and J by 5 bases, 12 bases remained unmatched. The CDR3 covers 17 residues. In germline, CDR1 is MNHNS, CDR2 SASEGT. The CDR3 region is CASSEKGPWGGNNEQFF. CDR3 DNA sequence: TGTGCCAGCAGTGAAAAGGGACCTTGGGGGGGGAACAATGAGCAGTTCTTC.

V is TRBV6-6 and J is TRBJ2-5, with D possibly matching TRBD2 (5 bases). The CDR3 totals 13 residues. The V and J ends lost 6 bases and 5 bases respectively, with 13 bases between them. Germline lookup yields CDR1 MNHNY and CDR2 SVGAGI (reference sequence). CDR3 DNA sequence: TGTGCCAGCAGGACTATCCGTAACGAGACCCAGTACTTC. As protein: CASRTIRNETQYF.